A selection of T cell receptor beta chains follows, all from one sample in a study of blood T cell repertoires in COVID-19. Repertoires were generated with immunoSEQ multiplex PCR, while TCRdb's copy carries only in-frame clones and drops some. The table lists 85,000 to 120,000 clones, 75% to 95% of them singletons, with about 4% in the top ten. The sample was peripheral blood. All receptors derive from a man aged 18 to 30 with acute or convalescent COVID-19. CDR3s include the opening cysteine and the closing phenylalanine or tryptophan. Fields, in order: V gene, J gene, D gene, clone size, CDR3 DNA, CDR3 protein. A D gene is named only where the DNA matches it firmly. Clone size is stated in some rows and not others, as once, few, many or a class when expanded.

V gene: TRBV5-1; J gene: TRBJ1-1; D gene: TRBD1; clone size: .; CDR3 DNA: TGCGCCAGCAGCTTAATGTGGACAGGGGGGATGAACACTGAAGCTTTCTTT; CDR3 protein: CASSLMWTGGMNTEAFF
V gene: TRBV7-9; J gene: TRBJ1-1; D gene: .; clone size: .; CDR3 DNA: TGTGCCAGCAGCTTAGCAATACAGGGGAACACTGAAGCTTTCTTT; CDR3 protein: CASSLAIQGNTEAFF
V gene: TRBV21-1; J gene: TRBJ1-6; D gene: .; clone size: few; CDR3 DNA: TGTGCCAGCAGCGAGGGAGCAGAGGGCTCCTATAATTCACCCCTCCACTTT; CDR3 protein: CASSEGAEGSYNSPLHF
V gene: TRBV10-2; J gene: TRBJ2-7; D gene: .; clone size: .; CDR3 DNA: TGCGCCAGCAGCCGGGACTCGTTATGGGAGCAGTACTTC; CDR3 protein: CASSRDSLWEQYF
V gene: TRBV18; J gene: TRBJ1-2; D gene: .; clone size: once; CDR3 DNA: TGTGCCAGCTCATCGGACAGTGGCTACACCTTC; CDR3 protein: CASSSDSGYTF
V gene: TRBV4-1; J gene: TRBJ2-5; D gene: TRBD2; clone size: .; CDR3 DNA: TGCGCCAGCAGCCCCCCGGAGGCTAGCGGGGGGGTAGAGACCCAGTACTTC; CDR3 protein: CASSPPEASGGVETQYF
V gene: TRBV7-2; J gene: TRBJ2-1; D gene: TRBD2; clone size: .; CDR3 DNA: TGTGCCAGCAGCTTAGAACCTAGCGGGAACCTCAATGAGCAGTTCTTC; CDR3 protein: CASSLEPSGNLNEQFF
V gene: TRBV30; J gene: TRBJ1-1; D gene: .; clone size: .; CDR3 DNA: TGTGCCTGGATGGGCAGTTTGAACACTGAAGCTTTCTTT; CDR3 protein: CAWMGSLNTEAFF
V gene: TRBV18; J gene: TRBJ2-6; D gene: .; clone size: .; CDR3 DNA: TGTGCCAGCTCACCGGTAGCCTCTGGGGCCAACGTCCTGACTTTC; CDR3 protein: CASSPVASGANVLTF
V gene: TRBV5-8; J gene: TRBJ2-6; D gene: .; clone size: .; CDR3 DNA: TGTGCCAGCAGCTTGGAGGCAGGGCCTGGGGCCAACGTCCTGACTTTC; CDR3 protein: CASSLEAGPGANVLTF
V gene: TRBV7-9; J gene: TRBJ2-7; D gene: TRBD2; clone size: .; CDR3 DNA: TGTGCCAGCAGCCCCGCGGGAGGGGTAACCTACGAGCAGTACTTC; CDR3 protein: CASSPAGGVTYEQYF
V gene: TRBV7-6; J gene: TRBJ2-1; D gene: .; clone size: .; CDR3 DNA: TGTGCCAGCAGCTTAGGGCGGGTCGATGAGCAGTTCTTC; CDR3 protein: CASSLGRVDEQFF
V gene: TRBV5-1; J gene: TRBJ2-3; D gene: TRBD2; clone size: .; CDR3 DNA: TGCGCCAGCAGTGGTGGAATTAGCGGGGCTACAGATACGCAGTATTTT; CDR3 protein: CASSGGISGATDTQYF
V gene: TRBV21-1; J gene: TRBJ1-1; D gene: .; clone size: .; CDR3 DNA: TGTGCCAGCAGCCCTCAGAGCAGGGACAGGAACACTGAAGCTTTCTTT; CDR3 protein: CASSPQSRDRNTEAFF
V gene: TRBV4-1; J gene: TRBJ1-2; D gene: TRBD1; clone size: .; CDR3 DNA: TGCGCCAGCAGCCGAGGACAGGGGGCCCGTCGTGGCTACACCTTC; CDR3 protein: CASSRGQGARRGYTF
V gene: TRBV19; J gene: TRBJ1-2; D gene: TRBD1; clone size: .; CDR3 DNA: TGTGCCAGTTCTTACGGGACAGGGTATGGCTACACCTTC; CDR3 protein: CASSYGTGYGYTF
V gene: TRBV5-1; J gene: TRBJ1-2; D gene: TRBD1; clone size: .; CDR3 DNA: TGCGCCAGCAGCCCCGACAGGGGGCGGACCTATGGCTACACCTTC; CDR3 protein: CASSPDRGRTYGYTF
V gene: TRBV5-6; J gene: TRBJ1-2; D gene: TRBD1; clone size: .; CDR3 DNA: TGTGCCAGCAGCCGGACAGGGCCGGGGGGCTACACCTTC; CDR3 protein: CASSRTGPGGYTF
V gene: TRBV20-1; J gene: TRBJ1-1; D gene: .; clone size: once; CDR3 DNA: TGCAGTGCCCCGGGGAACACTGAAGCTTTCTTT; CDR3 protein: CSAPGNTEAFF
V gene: TRBV3-1/TRBV3-2; J gene: TRBJ2-3; D gene: .; clone size: .; CDR3 DNA: TGTGCCAGCAGCCAAGCCGAGGGTCCCCGCACAGATACGCAGTATTTT; CDR3 protein: CASSQAEGPRTDTQYF
V gene: TRBV5-6; J gene: TRBJ1-1; D gene: .; clone size: .; CDR3 DNA: TGTGCCAGCAGCTTGGTGGGGGGTAGCACTGAAGCTTTCTTT; CDR3 protein: CASSLVGGSTEAFF
V gene: TRBV4-2; J gene: TRBJ1-1; D gene: TRBD1; clone size: .; CDR3 DNA: TGTGCCAGCAGCCCCGACAGGGACACTGAAGCTTTCTTT; CDR3 protein: CASSPDRDTEAFF
V gene: TRBV30; J gene: TRBJ1-2; D gene: TRBD1; clone size: .; CDR3 DNA: TGTGCCTGGAGACTACCATGGACAGGGGTTAACTATGGCTACACCTTC; CDR3 protein: CAWRLPWTGVNYGYTF
V gene: TRBV7-6; J gene: TRBJ1-3; D gene: .; clone size: .; CDR3 DNA: TGTGCCAGCAGCCCACCTTTTTCGGGATCAGGAGGCTCTGGAAACACCATATATTTT; CDR3 protein: CASSPPFSGSGGSGNTIYF
V gene: TRBV11-2; J gene: TRBJ1-1; D gene: .; clone size: .; CDR3 DNA: TGTGCCAGCTCACAGTTTCAGAACACTGAAGCTTTCTTT; CDR3 protein: CASSQFQNTEAFF
V gene: TRBV5-4; J gene: TRBJ2-3; D gene: .; clone size: few; CDR3 DNA: TGTGCCAGCAGCCAACCCAAAGGGGGAGCAGATACGCAGTATTTT; CDR3 protein: CASSQPKGGADTQYF
V gene: TRBV6-5; J gene: TRBJ1-2; D gene: TRBD1; clone size: .; CDR3 DNA: TGTGCCAGCAGGCAAGGCAGGGGGCACTATGGCTACACCTTC; CDR3 protein: CASRQGRGHYGYTF
V gene: TRBV5-8; J gene: TRBJ1-6; D gene: .; clone size: .; CDR3 DNA: TGTGCCAGCGATAGAGTGGATAATTCACCCCTCCACTTT; CDR3 protein: CASDRVDNSPLHF
V gene: TRBV27; J gene: TRBJ2-5; D gene: .; clone size: .; CDR3 DNA: TGTGCCAGCAGTCCTCTTGCTAGCGGAGGGGGAGAGACCCAGTACTTC; CDR3 protein: CASSPLASGGGETQYF
V gene: TRBV18; J gene: TRBJ1-1; D gene: TRBD1; clone size: once; CDR3 DNA: TGTGCCAGCTCACCAAGGACAGGGCCAATAAACACTGAAGCTTTCTTT; CDR3 protein: CASSPRTGPINTEAFF
V gene: TRBV5-1; J gene: TRBJ2-5; D gene: TRBD1; clone size: .; CDR3 DNA: TGCGCCAGCAGCTTGGCCGGACAGGGGGCAGAGACCCAGTACTTC; CDR3 protein: CASSLAGQGAETQYF
V gene: TRBV11-2; J gene: TRBJ1-6; D gene: .; clone size: .; CDR3 DNA: TGTGCCAGCAGCACGTGGGAGAATTCACCCCTCCACTTT; CDR3 protein: CASSTWENSPLHF
V gene: TRBV14; J gene: TRBJ1-1; D gene: TRBD1; clone size: .; CDR3 DNA: TGTGCCAGCAGCCAAAAGACAGGGGTGGTAACTGAAGCTTTCTTT; CDR3 protein: CASSQKTGVVTEAFF
V gene: TRBV7-9; J gene: TRBJ2-2; D gene: TRBD1; clone size: .; CDR3 DNA: TGTGCCAGCAGCTTAGTCTTCGGACAGGGGCCCGGGGAGCTGTTTTTT; CDR3 protein: CASSLVFGQGPGELFF
V gene: TRBV7-9; J gene: TRBJ2-7; D gene: TRBD2; clone size: few; CDR3 DNA: TGTGCCAGCAGCCTCCGGGAGGGCCGGGACGAGCAGTACTTC; CDR3 protein: CASSLREGRDEQYF
V gene: TRBV30; J gene: TRBJ1-3; D gene: .; clone size: .; CDR3 DNA: TGTGCCTGGAGTGCCCCCAGAAGTCTCTCTGGAAACACCATATATTTT; CDR3 protein: CAWSAPRSLSGNTIYF
V gene: TRBV2; J gene: TRBJ1-1; D gene: .; clone size: .; CDR3 DNA: TGTGCCAGCAGGGAAGGGGCCTTGAACACTGAAGCTTTCTTT; CDR3 protein: CASREGALNTEAFF
V gene: TRBV19; J gene: TRBJ2-7; D gene: TRBD2; clone size: .; CDR3 DNA: TGTGCCAGTAGTATAGATGTGGCTAGCGGGAGCTACGAGCAGTACTTC; CDR3 protein: CASSIDVASGSYEQYF
V gene: TRBV27; J gene: TRBJ2-1; D gene: TRBD2; clone size: .; CDR3 DNA: TGTGCCAGCAGTCCCTTGCGGGGGGGCCTGAATGAGCAGTTCTTC; CDR3 protein: CASSPLRGGLNEQFF
V gene: TRBV4-1; J gene: TRBJ2-3; D gene: .; clone size: .; CDR3 DNA: TGCGCCACCCAAGCCCCGAGCACAGATACGCAGTATTTT; CDR3 protein: CATQAPSTDTQYF
V gene: TRBV30; J gene: TRBJ2-3; D gene: .; clone size: .; CDR3 DNA: TGTGCCTGGAGTGGACTACTCACAGATACGCAGTATTTT; CDR3 protein: CAWSGLLTDTQYF
V gene: TRBV18; J gene: TRBJ1-1; D gene: .; clone size: .; CDR3 DNA: TGTGCCAGCTCTCAGGGCAGGGGCACTGAAGCTTTCTTT; CDR3 protein: CASSQGRGTEAFF
V gene: TRBV7-2; J gene: TRBJ2-7; D gene: TRBD2; clone size: .; CDR3 DNA: TGTGCCAGCAGCTCAGGGACTAGCGGGGGTTACGAGCAGTACTTC; CDR3 protein: CASSSGTSGGYEQYF
V gene: TRBV5-8; J gene: TRBJ1-3; D gene: .; clone size: .; CDR3 DNA: TGTGCCAGCAGCTTGGACGGCTCTGGAAACACCATATATTTT; CDR3 protein: CASSLDGSGNTIYF
V gene: TRBV30; J gene: TRBJ1-5; D gene: .; clone size: .; CDR3 DNA: TGTGCCTGGAGTGCCTGGGACAAAACAAGGAGTCAGCCCCAGCATTTT; CDR3 protein: CAWSAWDKTRSQPQHF
V gene: TRBV6-5; J gene: TRBJ2-1; D gene: TRBD2; clone size: .; CDR3 DNA: TGTGCCAGCACCTCAACTAGCGGGGCACAGTTGGGGCAGTTCTTC; CDR3 protein: CASTSTSGAQLGQFF
V gene: TRBV4-1; J gene: TRBJ1-4; D gene: .; clone size: .; CDR3 DNA: TGCGCCAGCAGCCAGGATAGACGGGAAGGGCTGTTTTTT; CDR3 protein: CASSQDRREGLFF
V gene: TRBV27; J gene: TRBJ2-1; D gene: .; clone size: .; CDR3 DNA: TGTGCCAGCAGTCCACGGACAGTGTACAATGAGCAGTTCTTC; CDR3 protein: CASSPRTVYNEQFF
V gene: TRBV7-9; J gene: TRBJ2-7; D gene: TRBD1; clone size: .; CDR3 DNA: TGTGCCAGCAGCTTTCCGGGACAGATCCTCTACGGGCAGTACTTC; CDR3 protein: CASSFPGQILYGQYF
V gene: TRBV6-5; J gene: TRBJ2-3; D gene: .; clone size: .; CDR3 DNA: TGTGCCAGCAGTTCCCGAGACAATGGGGGGTGGGGAACGCAGTATTTT; CDR3 protein: CASSSRDNGGWGTQYF
V gene: TRBV19; J gene: TRBJ1-4; D gene: TRBD1; clone size: once; CDR3 DNA: TGTGCCAGTAGTGTTGGACAGGGAAAACTGTTTTTT; CDR3 protein: CASSVGQGKLFF
V gene: TRBV2; J gene: TRBJ2-7; D gene: TRBD2; clone size: .; CDR3 DNA: TGTGCCAGCAGTGAAGGGGGACTAGCGGGAGGCTACGAGCAGTACTTC; CDR3 protein: CASSEGGLAGGYEQYF